This T cell receptor beta chain was observed in a study of cytomegalovirus exposure and HLA in healthy donors. Study-wide context: T cells numbering about 179 million yielded around 120 million unique TCR beta sequences in an earlier analysis.

Germline V lookup: CDR1 MNHNS, CDR2 SASEGT. V was clipped by 6 bases and J by 10 bases, with 18 bases between them. The CDR3 loop spans 13 amino acids. The PCR employed 60 Vbeta primers together with 13 Jbeta primers. Produced via immunoSEQ multiplex PCR; TCRdb's table is partial and in-frame only. The sample holds around 170,000 clones, approximately 71% seen once. Notes on the study in general: Further analysis, carried out later, found HLA-associated TCR beta chains more clonally expanded than equally common other chains. Exclusion as indistinguishable affected some V segments, including TRBV6-2 and TRBV6-3.

This clone was found once. Its antigen remains unknown. The V call is TRBV6-1, the J call TRBJ1-2, with a tentative D call TRBD1 (5 bases). The TCR comes from a girl between 5 and 17 years old in good health and CMV-seronegative. The sequencing sample was made of PBMCs. The CDR3 DNA follows: TGTGCCAGCAGGGGGGGGAGAATAGGGGACTACACCTTC. This encodes CASRGGRIGDYTF.